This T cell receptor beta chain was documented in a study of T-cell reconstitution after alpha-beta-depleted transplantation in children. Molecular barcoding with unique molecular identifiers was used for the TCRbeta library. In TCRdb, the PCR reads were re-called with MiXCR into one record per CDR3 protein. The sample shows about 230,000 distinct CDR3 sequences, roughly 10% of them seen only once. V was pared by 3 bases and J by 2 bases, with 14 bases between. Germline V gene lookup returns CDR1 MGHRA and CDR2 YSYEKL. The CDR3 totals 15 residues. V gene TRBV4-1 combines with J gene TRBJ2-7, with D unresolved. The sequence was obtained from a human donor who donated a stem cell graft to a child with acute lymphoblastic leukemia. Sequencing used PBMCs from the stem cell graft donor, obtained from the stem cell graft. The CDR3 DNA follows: TGCGCCAGCAGCCAGGGCACTTGGGGTCCCTACGAGCAGTACTTC. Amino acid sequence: CASSQGTWGPYEQYF.